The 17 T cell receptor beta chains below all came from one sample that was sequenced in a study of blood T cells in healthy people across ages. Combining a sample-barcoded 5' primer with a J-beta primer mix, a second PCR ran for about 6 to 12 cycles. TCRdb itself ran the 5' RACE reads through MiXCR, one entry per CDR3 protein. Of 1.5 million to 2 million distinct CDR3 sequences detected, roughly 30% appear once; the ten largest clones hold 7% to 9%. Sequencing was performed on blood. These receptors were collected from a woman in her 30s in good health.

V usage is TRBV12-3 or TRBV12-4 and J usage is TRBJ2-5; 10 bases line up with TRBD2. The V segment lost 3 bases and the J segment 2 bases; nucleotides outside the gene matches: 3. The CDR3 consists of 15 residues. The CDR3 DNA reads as TGTGCCAGCAGTTTTACTAGCGGGGAACAAGAGACCCAGTACTTC. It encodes CASSFTSGEQETQYF.

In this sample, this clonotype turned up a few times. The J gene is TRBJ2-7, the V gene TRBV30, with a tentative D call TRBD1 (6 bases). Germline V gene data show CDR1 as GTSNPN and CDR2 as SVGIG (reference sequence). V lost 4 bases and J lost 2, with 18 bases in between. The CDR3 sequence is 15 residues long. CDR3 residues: CAWTEDARGPYEQYF. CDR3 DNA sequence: TGTGCCTGGACTGAGGACGCCAGGGGCCCCTACGAGCAGTACTTC.

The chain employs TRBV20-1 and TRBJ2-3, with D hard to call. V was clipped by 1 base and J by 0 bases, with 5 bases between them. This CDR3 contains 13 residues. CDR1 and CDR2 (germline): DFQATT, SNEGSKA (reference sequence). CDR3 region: CSARAISTDTQYF. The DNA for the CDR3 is TGCAGTGCTAGAGCGATTAGCACAGATACGCAGTATTTT.

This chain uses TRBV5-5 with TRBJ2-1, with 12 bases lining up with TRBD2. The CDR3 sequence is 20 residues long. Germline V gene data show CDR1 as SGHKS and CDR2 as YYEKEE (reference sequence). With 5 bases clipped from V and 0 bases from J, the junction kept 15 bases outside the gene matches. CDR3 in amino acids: CASSFWEVLAGGSSYNEQFF. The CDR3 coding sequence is TGTGCCAGCAGTTTCTGGGAGGTGCTAGCGGGAGGGAGCTCCTACAATGAGCAGTTCTTC. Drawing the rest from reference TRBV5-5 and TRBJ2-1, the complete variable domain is DAGVTQSPTHLIKTRGQQVTLRCSPISGHKSVSWYQQVLGQGPQFIFQYYEKEERGRGNFPDRFSARQFPNYSSELNVNALLLGDSALYLCASSFWEVLAGGSSYNEQFFGPGTRLTVL.

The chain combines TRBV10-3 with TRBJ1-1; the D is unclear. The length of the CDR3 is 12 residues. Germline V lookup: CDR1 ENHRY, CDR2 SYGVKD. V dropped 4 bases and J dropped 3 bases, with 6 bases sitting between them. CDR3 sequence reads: CAISVDHTEAFF. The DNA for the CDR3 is TGTGCCATCAGTGTCGACCACACTGAAGCTTTCTTT.

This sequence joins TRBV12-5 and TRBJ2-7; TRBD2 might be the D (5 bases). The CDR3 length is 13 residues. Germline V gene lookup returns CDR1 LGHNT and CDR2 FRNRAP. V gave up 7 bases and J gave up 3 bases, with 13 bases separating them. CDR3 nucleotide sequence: TGTGCTAGTGCCCCGGACTTAAGCTACGAGCAGTACTTC. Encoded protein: CASAPDLSYEQYF.

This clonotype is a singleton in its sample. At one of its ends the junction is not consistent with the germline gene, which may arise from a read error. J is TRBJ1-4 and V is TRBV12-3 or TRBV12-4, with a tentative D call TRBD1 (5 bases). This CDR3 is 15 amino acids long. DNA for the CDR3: TGTGCCAGTAGTCCCCGAGGGGCGGGGGGTGAAAAACGGTTTTTT. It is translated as CASSPRGAGGEKRFF.

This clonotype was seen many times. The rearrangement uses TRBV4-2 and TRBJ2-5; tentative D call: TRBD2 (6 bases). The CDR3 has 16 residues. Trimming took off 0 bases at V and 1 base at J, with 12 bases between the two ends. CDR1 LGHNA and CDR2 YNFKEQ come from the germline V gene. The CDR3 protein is CASSQDGGRGQETQYF. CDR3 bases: TGTGCCAGCAGCCAAGATGGAGGGCGGGGCCAAGAGACCCAGTACTTC.

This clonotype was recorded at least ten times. The CDR3 region is CASSPGGFSGYTF. The CDR3 DNA reads TGTGCCAGCAGCCCCGGGGGGTTTTCGGGCTACACCTTC. The chain combines TRBV9 with TRBJ1-2, with D maybe TRBD1 (5 bases). The germline gives CDR1 SGDLS, CDR2 YYNGEE. Between the trimmed V and J ends, which lost 4 bases and 8 bases, there was a span of 15 bases. CDR3 size: 13 residues.

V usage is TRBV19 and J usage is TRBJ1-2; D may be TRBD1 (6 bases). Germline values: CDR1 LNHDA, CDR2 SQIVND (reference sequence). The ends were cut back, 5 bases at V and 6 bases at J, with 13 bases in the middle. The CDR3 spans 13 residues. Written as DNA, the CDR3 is TGTGCCAGTAGTTACAGGGCCTTAAATGGCTACACCTTC. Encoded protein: CASSYRALNGYTF.

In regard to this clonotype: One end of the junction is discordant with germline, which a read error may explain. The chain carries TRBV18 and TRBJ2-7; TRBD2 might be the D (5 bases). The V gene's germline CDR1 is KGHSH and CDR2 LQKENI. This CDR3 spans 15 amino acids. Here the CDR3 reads CAGSPTSGYSYEQYF. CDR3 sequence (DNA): TGTGCCGGCTCACCAACGAGCGGCTACTCCTACGAGCAGTACTTC.

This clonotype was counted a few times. CDR3 coding DNA: TGCGCCAGCAGCCAAGATCTAGAGCCTAAGAATAATTCACCCCTCCACTTT. The encoded protein is CASSQDLEPKNNSPLHF. This chain joins TRBV4-1 and TRBJ1-6; D gene unclear. CDR1 and CDR2 (germline): MGHRA, YSYEKL. V was shortened by 0 bases and J by 5 bases, with 14 bases between the two germline ends. This CDR3 has 17 residues.

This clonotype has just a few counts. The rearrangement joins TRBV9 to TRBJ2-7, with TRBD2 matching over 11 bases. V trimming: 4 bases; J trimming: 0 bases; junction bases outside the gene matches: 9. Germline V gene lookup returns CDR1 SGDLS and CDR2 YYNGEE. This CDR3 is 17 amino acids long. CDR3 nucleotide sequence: TGTGCCAGCAGCCCCCCCACCGGGACTAGCGGCTCCTACGAGCAGTACTTC. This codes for CASSPPTGTSGSYEQYF.

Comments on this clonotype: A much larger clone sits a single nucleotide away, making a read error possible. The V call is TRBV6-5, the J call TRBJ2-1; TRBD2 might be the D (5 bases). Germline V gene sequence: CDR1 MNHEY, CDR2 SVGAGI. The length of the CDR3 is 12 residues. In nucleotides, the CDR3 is TGTGCCGGCAGTCCGGACTGGAATGAGCAGTTCTTC. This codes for CAGSPDWNEQFF.

CDR3 amino acids: CASSLSRSGGLWAGELFF. The DNA of the CDR3 is TGTGCCAGCAGTTTATCGCGTTCAGGGGGCCTTTGGGCCGGGGAGCTGTTTTTT. The V call is TRBV28, the J call TRBJ2-2, with 8 bases that match TRBD1. V shed 1 base, J shed 6 bases, and the junction held 13 bases outside the gene matches. CDR3 length: 18 residues. Looked up from germline, CDR1 is MDHEN and CDR2 is SYDVKM.

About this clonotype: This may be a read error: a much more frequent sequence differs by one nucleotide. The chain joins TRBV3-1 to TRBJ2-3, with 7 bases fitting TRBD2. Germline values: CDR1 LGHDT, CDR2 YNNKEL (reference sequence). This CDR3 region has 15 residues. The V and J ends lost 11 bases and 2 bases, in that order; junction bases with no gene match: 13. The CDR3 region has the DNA TGTGCCTCCAGCCCCAGCGGGGATACCACAGATACGCAGTATTTT. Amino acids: CASSPSGDTTDTQYF.

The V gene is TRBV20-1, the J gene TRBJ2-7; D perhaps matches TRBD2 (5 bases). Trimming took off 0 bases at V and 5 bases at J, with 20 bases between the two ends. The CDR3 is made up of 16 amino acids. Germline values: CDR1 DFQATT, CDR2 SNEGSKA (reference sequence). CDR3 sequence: CSARDRSGFWSHEQYF. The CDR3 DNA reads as TGCAGTGCTAGAGATCGATCGGGGTTCTGGTCCCACGAGCAGTACTTC.